This T cell receptor beta chain emerged from a study of T cell repertoires in cytomegalovirus infection (dated by TCRdb to the late 2010s). In the study overall: Alongside well-studied HLA-B-restricted epitopes, the peptide stimulations were aimed at recently identified HLA-C-restricted CMV epitopes, whose presentation resists viral immunomodulation. Donor HLA type was relevant to the analysis, because carriage of CMV infection together with the matching HLA type was indicated by public TCR beta signatures. The paper as a whole reports these results and caveats: In the ex vivo response, HLA-C-restricted CMV-specific TCR beta clonotypes were dominant, and in two of eight donors the single most frequent clonotype came from this HLA-C-restricted group. Cumulative frequency of public TCR beta family members discriminated carriers of CMV infection plus the relevant HLA type in this cohort and an independent roughly 350-donor cohort.

The CDR3 has 14 amino acids, counting the end cysteine and phenylalanine. The CDR3 DNA has 42 bases and is translated from base 1. The junction carries 10 bases between V and J, which are trimmed by 4 bases and 1 base respectively. CDR1 and CDR2 were assigned from the germline V gene as LGHNA and YNFKEQ. TCRdb records Illumina HiSeq 1500 as the sequencer. TCRdb applied fastp at Q25 and MiXCR to the public reads, then kept only in-frame beta chains. Rows merge per CDR3 protein into single entries with the most common DNA and genes. For this sample the table gives approximately 50,000 distinct CDR3 sequences, of which roughly a fifth were detected only once. Of the sample, roughly 75% falls within the top ten clones. This clonotype was recorded a few times. Its antigen is not yet known. Base qualities are not recorded, but no much larger clone differs from it by a single base. The label giving this sample's treatment or condition can be read as: in vitro stimulation with specific CMV peptide epitopes to enrich CMV-specific T cells.

This specimen consisted of CD8+ T cells from cultured PBMCs, obtained from culture after CMV antigen stimulation. The rearranged chain carries TRBV4-2 and TRBJ1-1, with the D segment identity uncertain. This TCR came from a human donor in good health (CMV status not recorded). Some clones in this sample may be carry-over from other donors' samples. The CDR3 in this case is CASSPPKSNTEAFF. The nucleotide sequence is TGTGCCAGCAGCCCACCCAAATCGAACACTGAAGCTTTCTTT.